A single sample is the source of the 28 T cell receptor beta chains below, sequenced in a study of cytomegalovirus exposure and HLA in healthy donors. 60 Vbeta and 13 Jbeta primers were used in PCR. Profiling relied on immunoSEQ multiplex PCR, and the TCRdb table lists in-frame clones only, not all of them. The table includes 150,000 to 200,000 clones, 75% to 90% detected once. Sequenced material: PBMCs. These TCRs come from a man aged 50-60 years in good health and CMV-seronegative.

The chain uses TRBV7-6 and TRBJ2-1; a weak D match, TRBD1 (5 bases). The germline V and J ends were trimmed by 5 bases and 5 bases, with 16 bases remaining between them. The CDR3 extends over 15 amino acids. The germline V gene encodes CDR1 SGHVS and CDR2 FNYEAQ. CDR3 sequence: CASSPRYRTHNEQFF. The CDR3 DNA follows: TGTGCCAGCAGCCCCCGGTACAGGACACACAATGAGCAGTTCTTC. The full variable domain, rest sourced from reference TRBV7-6 and TRBJ2-1, is GAGVSQSPRYKVTKRGQDVALRCDPISGHVSLYWYRQALGQGPEFLTYFNYEAQQDKSGLPNDRFSAERPEGSISTLTIQRTEQRDSAMYRCASSPRYRTHNEQFFGPGTRLTVL.

On this clone itself: One end of the junction fails to match germline, which may point to a read error. V is TRBV29-1 and J is TRBJ1-2; D is possibly TRBD1 (5 bases). Germline V gives CDR1 SQVTM, CDR2 ANQGSEA. This CDR3 is 13 amino acids long. CDR3 bases: TGCAGCGTTGAGAGCGGGACGGGTCGGTCTTACCACTTC. Its translation: CSVESGTGRSYHF.

The chain recombines TRBV19 with TRBJ1-2; D possibly corresponds to TRBD1 (5 bases). CDR1 is LNHDA, CDR2 SQIVND, per germline (reference sequence). The CDR3 totals 15 residues. V dropped 5 bases and J dropped 4 bases, with 17 bases sitting between them. The DNA of the CDR3 is TGTGCCAGTAGTTTGGGGCGGGACGGCCTCTATGGCTACACCTTC. The encoded protein is CASSLGRDGLYGYTF.

This clone was counted between two and nine times. The rearrangement links TRBV2 to TRBJ1-5; 9 bases fit TRBD1. Germline-derived CDR1 and CDR2 are SNHLY and FYNNEI. The CDR3 is 15 amino acids. The trim removed 7 bases at V and 3 bases at J, leaving 7 bases unmatched. In DNA, the CDR3 is TGTGCCAGCATTCTGGACAGGGGCATCAATCAGCCCCAGCATTTT. It codes for CASILDRGINQPQHF.

This clone was counted a few times. This chain links TRBV19 with TRBJ2-7; D possibly corresponds to TRBD2 (6 bases). The CDR3 sequence is 14 residues long. V was trimmed by 5 bases and J by 4 bases, leaving 15 bases between them. Germline assignment: CDR1 LNHDA and CDR2 SQIVND (reference sequence). CDR3 DNA sequence: TGTGCCAGTAGTTCCGGGACTTTTTTTTACGAGCAGTACTTC. Encoded protein: CASSSGTFFYEQYF.

V usage is TRBV28 and J usage is TRBJ1-2; D may be TRBD1 (6 bases). The length of the CDR3 is 16 residues. V was clipped by 4 bases and J by 3 bases, with 18 bases between them. Germline values: CDR1 MDHEN, CDR2 SYDVKM. The CDR3 here is CASSSPTGKGDYGYTF. Written as DNA, the CDR3 is TGTGCCAGCAGTTCTCCTACAGGGAAAGGTGACTATGGCTACACCTTC.

The chain couples TRBV6-5 to TRBJ2-5, with D perhaps TRBD2 (6 bases). Trimming cost V 2 bases and J 3 bases, with 16 bases left between them. CDR1 and CDR2 from the germline V gene are MNHEY and SVGAGI. The CDR3 has 16 residues. The CDR3 DNA is TGTGCCAGCAGTTACCCTTCACTAGGAGGGGAAGAGACCCAGTACTTC. This gives the protein CASSYPSLGGEETQYF.

This chain uses TRBV19 with TRBJ2-1; D uncertain. The length of the CDR3 is 13 residues. Germline V gene lookup returns CDR1 LNHDA and CDR2 SQIVND (reference sequence). V dropped 3 bases and J dropped 9 bases, with 12 bases sitting between them. Here the CDR3 reads CASSIPLGGEQFF. The CDR3 region has the DNA TGTGCCAGTAGTATCCCCCTCGGCGGTGAGCAGTTCTTC.

V gene TRBV5-1 combines with J gene TRBJ1-1, with 8 bases matching TRBD1. The CDR3 extends over 14 amino acids. In germline, CDR1 is SGHRS, CDR2 YFSETQ. V trimming: 4 bases; J trimming: 1 base; junction bases outside the gene matches: 3. As DNA, the CDR3 is TGCGCCAGCAGCGGGGGACAGGCGAACACTGAAGCTTTCTTT. Translating gives CASSGGQANTEAFF.

This chain joins TRBV29-1 and TRBJ2-3; the D gene is possibly TRBD2 (6 bases). V was trimmed by 5 bases and J by 3 bases, leaving 15 bases between them. CDR3 size: 14 residues. CDR1 and CDR2 (germline): SQVTM, ANQGSEA. The CDR3 protein is CSVRIRDFTDTQYF. DNA of the CDR3: TGCAGCGTTCGAATCCGGGACTTTACAGATACGCAGTATTTT.

The chain couples TRBV9 to TRBJ2-2; possible D gene TRBD1, 7 bases. Germline V gene data show CDR1 as SGDLS and CDR2 as YYNGEE. The V and J ends lost 2 bases and 0 bases respectively, with 11 bases between them. The CDR3 covers 16 residues. DNA of the CDR3: TGTGCCAGCAGCGTCGCGGGACAGACGAACACCGGGGAGCTGTTTTTT. Translated, it gives CASSVAGQTNTGELFF. The whole variable domain, filled in from reference TRBV9 and TRBJ2-2, reads DSGVTQTPKHLITATGQRVTLRCSPRSGDLSVYWYQQSLDQGLQFLIQYYNGEERAKGNILERFSAQQFPDLHSELNLSSLELGDSALYFCASSVAGQTNTGELFFGEGSRLTVL.

V usage is TRBV7-2 and J usage is TRBJ2-3; 9 bases fit TRBD1. The V segment lost 4 bases and the J segment 4 bases; nucleotides outside the gene matches: 6. Germline V gives CDR1 SGHTA, CDR2 FQGNSA. CDR3 length equals 15 residues. The CDR3: CASSSPGQGSDTQYF. The CDR3 nucleotides read TGTGCCAGCAGCTCACCGGGACAGGGCTCAGATACGCAGTATTTT.

V usage is TRBV5-6 and J usage is TRBJ2-3, with TRBD1 matching over 9 bases. CDR1 is SGHDT and CDR2 is YYEEEE in the germline V gene. The CDR3 extends over 15 amino acids. Unmatched junction bases numbered 4, after V lost 1 base and J lost 4 bases. The CDR3 coding sequence is TGTGCCAGCAGCTTGACAGGGGGCTCCCCAGATACGCAGTATTTT. Protein: CASSLTGGSPDTQYF.

The V gene is TRBV19, the J gene TRBJ2-5, with D possibly being TRBD2 (6 bases). The germline CDR1 and CDR2 sequences are LNHDA and SQIVND (reference sequence). Trimming took 5 bases from V and 2 from J, leaving 12 bases between them. This CDR3 is built from 14 residues. The CDR3 sequence is CASSAQGGQETQYF. In nucleotides, the CDR3 is TGTGCCAGTAGTGCCCAGGGAGGTCAAGAGACCCAGTACTTC.

The genes are TRBV15 and TRBJ2-7; D ambiguous. The germline gives CDR1 LNHNV, CDR2 YYDKDF (reference sequence). This CDR3 has 15 amino acids. V was clipped by 1 base and J by 0 bases, with 10 bases between them. CDR3: CATSRASTISYEQYF. CDR3 in DNA: TGTGCCACCAGCAGAGCAAGCACGATCTCCTACGAGCAGTACTTC.

CDR3 bases: TGTGCCAGCAGAGAGGACAGGGCATACTCCTACGAGCAGTACTTC. Protein sequence: CASREDRAYSYEQYF. This sequence joins TRBV6-1 and TRBJ2-7, with TRBD1 identical over 8 bases. Germline V gene lookup returns CDR1 MNHNS and CDR2 SASEGT. J was trimmed by 0 bases and V by 6 bases; bases with no gene match: 7. CDR3 length: 15 residues.

This clone was counted between two and nine times. This chain uses TRBV19 with TRBJ1-3; TRBD1 might be the D (6 bases). This CDR3 has 15 amino acids. Deletions cut 4 bases from V and 2 bases from J, with 12 bases between. Germline CDR1 and CDR2: LNHDA and SQIVND (reference sequence). This chain's CDR3 is CASSTSTGAGNTIYF. As DNA, the CDR3 is TGTGCCAGTAGTACCTCGACAGGAGCTGGAAACACCATATATTTT.

The genes are TRBV7-8 and TRBJ1-4; possible D gene TRBD1, 5 bases. The CDR3 is 14 residues long. V was shortened by 2 bases and J by 7 bases, with 11 bases between the two germline ends. CDR1 is SGHVS, CDR2 FQNEAQ, per germline. In nucleotides, the CDR3 is TGTGCCAGCAGCTTAAAAAGGGGCTTTGAAAAACTGTTTTTT. It yields the protein CASSLKRGFEKLFF.

The chain uses TRBV30 and TRBJ2-7; TRBD2 agrees at 8 bases. Germline loops: CDR1 GTSNPN, CDR2 SVGIG (reference sequence). V trimming: 5 bases; J trimming: 0 bases; junction bases outside the gene matches: 0. The CDR3 totals 12 residues. The chain's CDR3 is CAWAGGSYEQYF. Here the CDR3 DNA reads TGTGCCTGGGCGGGGGGCTCCTACGAGCAGTACTTC.

The chain couples TRBV15 to TRBJ2-7; 9 bases are shared with TRBD1. There are 14 residues in the CDR3. Germline assignment: CDR1 LNHNV and CDR2 YYDKDF (reference sequence). J lost 6 bases, V lost 8 bases, and 11 bases had no gene match. As DNA, the CDR3 is TGTGCCACCCGGCCCGGGACAGGGCTTTTCGAGCAGTACTTC. Residues: CATRPGTGLFEQYF.

This chain uses TRBV29-1 with TRBJ2-1; D uncertain. The CDR3 totals 12 residues. CDR1 and CDR2 from the germline V gene are SQVTM and ANQGSEA. Trimming took 3 bases from V and 0 from J, leaving 3 bases between them. DNA for the CDR3: TGCAGCGTTGACATCTCCTACAATGAGCAGTTCTTC. This codes for CSVDISYNEQFF.

This clone was detected a few times. The chain couples TRBV6-1 to TRBJ1-5; 7 bases agree with TRBD1. V was clipped by 4 bases and J by 0 bases; unmatched bases: 6. CDR3 length: 16 amino acids. Germline CDR1 and CDR2: MNHNS and SASEGT. The CDR3: CASSGPDRLSNQPQHF. DNA of the CDR3: TGTGCCAGCAGTGGACCGGACAGGCTTAGCAATCAGCCCCAGCATTTT.

The J gene is TRBJ1-1, the V gene TRBV5-1; 7 bases align to TRBD1. CDR1 is SGHRS and CDR2 is YFSETQ in the germline V gene. The trim removed 7 bases at V and 2 bases at J, leaving 8 bases unmatched. This CDR3 has 14 amino acids. The CDR3 loop reads CASAGQNFNTEAFF. In DNA form, the CDR3 reads TGCGCCAGCGCGGGACAGAATTTTAACACTGAAGCTTTCTTT.

The rearrangement uses TRBV27 and TRBJ2-7; D is ambiguous. V lost 4 bases and J 4 bases, leaving 17 bases between the germline ends. The CDR3 consists of 15 residues. CDR1 is MNHEY and CDR2 is SMNVEV in the germline V gene (reference sequence). DNA of the CDR3: TGTGCCAGCAGTTCTCCGGGTCAACCAACATACGAGCAGTACTTC. Translated: CASSSPGQPTYEQYF.

V and J are TRBV5-6 and TRBJ2-7, with D possibly being TRBD1 (5 bases). The CDR3 runs to 15 residues. Per germline, CDR1 SGHDT and CDR2 YYEEEE. V shed 1 base and J shed 5 bases, with 16 bases lying between them. Here the CDR3 DNA reads TGTGCCAGCAGCTTGTCAGGCAGGGCAATCGACGAGCAGTACTTC. As protein: CASSLSGRAIDEQYF.

The chain links TRBV11-2 to TRBJ2-1, with 10 bases fitting TRBD2. J was trimmed by 7 bases and V by 1 base; bases with no gene match: 4. The germline V gene has CDR1 SGHAT and CDR2 FQNNGV. This CDR3 has 15 residues. The CDR3 here is CASSLGSGRENEQFF. In DNA, the CDR3 is TGTGCCAGCAGCTTAGGGAGCGGGAGGGAGAATGAGCAGTTCTTC.

This clone was recorded a few times. This chain links TRBV6-1 with TRBJ2-6; the match to TRBD1 covers 7 bases. CDR1 is MNHNS and CDR2 is SASEGT in the germline V gene. Unmatched junction bases numbered 1, after V lost 6 bases and J lost 2 bases. This CDR3 is built from 14 residues. The CDR3 DNA follows: TGTGCCAGCAGCGACAGGGCTGGGGCCAACGTCCTGACTTTC. Translation: CASSDRAGANVLTF.

The gene calls are TRBV5-1 and TRBJ2-1, with D maybe TRBD2 (5 bases). Per the germline V gene, CDR1 is SGHRS and CDR2 is YFSETQ. This CDR3 has 14 residues. Deletions cut 0 bases from V and 8 bases from J, with 12 bases between. The DNA for the CDR3 is TGCGCCAGCAGCTTGGGACCGGGAAGCGATGAGCAGTTCTTC. Residues: CASSLGPGSDEQFF.